This T cell receptor (beta chain) was recovered during a study of beta chain features in type 1 diabetes listed by TCRdb under 2018. Looking at the study overall: Mean age, gender distribution, total cell number and subset yield were not different between patients and healthy donors. In the study, recently diagnosed type 1 diabetes patients and matched healthy donors were compared on the TCRB repertoires of their sorted circulating CD4+ T cell subsets. Whereas all 28 donors provided naive and central memory subsets, regulatory and stem cell-like memory subsets were isolated from just 8 patients and about 8 healthy donors. A total of roughly 98,000,000 sorted cells were examined across all samples, and a strong correlation was observed between cell number per subset and RNA yield. Study-wide conclusions, independent of this receptor: Only small numbers of individuals were included in the HLA sub-analyses, which left unresolved whether HLA type had any influence on TCRB rearrangement. A moderate but significant shortening of TCRB CDR3 length was observed in type 1 diabetes patients in all four CD4+ subsets. Naive, central memory and regulatory TCRB repertoires appeared more similar among patients than among healthy donors. Shorter templates might be favored by PCR, yet because patient and control samples were amplified and corrected together, any such skew would affect both groups equally. Because cDNA was sequenced instead of genomic DNA, highly expressing activated cells could be over-represented, though the groups showed no difference in activation or CD3 levels. Patients with type 1 diabetes made fewer insertions and deleted more nucleotides at VDJ recombination sites, implying thymic rearrangement abnormalities.

The High Capacity cDNA Reverse Transcription Kit was used to reverse transcribe all of the isolated RNA, meaning that expressed TCRB transcripts were what got sequenced. Naive, central memory and regulatory T cell samples underwent deep immunoSEQ sequencing, averaging about 3.57 million total reads per sample. Sorted cells were lysed in RLT buffer and RNA was extracted with DNase-treated RNeasy Micro or Mini kits, depending on cell number. To prevent cross-contamination, each cell subset was processed individually, whereas patient and healthy donor samples were processed jointly. Using the immunoSEQ multiplex PCR, TCRB sequences were amplified from cDNA into 87-bp fragments spanning the CDR3 region. Amplicons were sequenced on the Illumina HiSeq platform. The published analysis was carried out like this. Synthetic template baselines were used to correct PCR bias computationally, reads within Hamming distance 2 were collapsed together, and singletons that could not be merged were discarded. Reads were aligned to IMGT to assign V, D and J genes, CDR3 length, and insertions or deletions at six rearrangement sites. Within each subset, clonotype counts were normalized to sorted cell number, after which true diversity and Gini coefficients were computed with the tcR R package. The overlap coefficient, calculated on TCRB nucleotide sequences, was used to measure repertoire sharing. The table was pulled from immuneACCESS by TCRdb, which kept in-frame rearrangements only. Such tables lose some clones; where checked, under half of the loss comes from unresolved V genes, and the rest has no known cause. The DNA was the basis for D and trimming; V, J and clone size are from that table. Here the sample has about 150,000 clones; just over 9% occur a single time. The ten biggest clones cover under 2.5% of the sample.

This clone was recorded at least ten times. Its antigen is not yet known. Within one base of it there is no much larger clone, and no base qualities were kept. Each donor gave one peripheral blood draw, averaging around 0.11 L, which was collected into heparinised tubes. A BD FACSAria II was used to sort naive, central memory, regulatory and stem cell-like memory CD4+ T cells with a panel that included CD45RO, CCR7, CD25, CD127, CD95 and CD27. A purity above 98% was achieved for all sorted populations. PBMCs were isolated immediately by Lymphoprep density gradient centrifugation and stained directly without culture. So that batch effects would be minimized, each experiment stained and sorted samples in pairs, pairing one healthy donor with one patient. The sequence was collected from a young woman in good health. Sequenced input: central memory CD4+ T cells from blood.

The DNA sequence is as follows: TGCAGCGTTGGTTCTTTCACCGGGGAGCTGTTTTTT. This translates into CSVGSFTGELFF. Recombination linked TRBV29-1 to TRBJ2-2; confidence is insufficient to name the D gene. The CDR3 contains 12 residues, cysteine and phenylalanine counted. Solely the CDR3 DNA is kept, with 36 bases framed from the first base. The junction shows trimming of 4 bases on V and 4 bases on J, plus 7 bases between the germline ends. CDR1 SQVTM and CDR2 ANQGSEA were looked up in the germline V gene.